The entry that follows covers one T cell receptor beta chain sequence. Its antigen is still unknown. Base qualities are missing; no much larger clone stands one base away. At the junction V is shortened by 3 bases and J by 4 bases, with 9 bases in between. The germline V gene yields MDHEN for CDR1 and SYDVKM for CDR2. The CDR3 contains 13 residues, cysteine and phenylalanine counted. Only the CDR3 region is kept as DNA, spanning 39 bases read in frame from base 1. The sample comes from a study of T cell changes during pregnancy in multiple sclerosis (dated by TCRdb to between 2018 and 2021). Looking at the study overall: The study examined how the T cell repertoire changed over the course of pregnancy in women with multiple sclerosis.

The library was built by means of the immunoSEQ multiplex PCR assay. TCRdb carries this immuneACCESS record with in-frame sequences only. Its versions omit some clonotypes, under half of them owing to an unresolved V gene in the studies checked, with the rest unexplained. Across this sample there are 25,000 to 30,000 clones, with approximately 90% seen only once. The top ten hold about 6.9% of the sample. The sequence is built from TRBV28 and TRBJ1-1, with the D gene not clear enough to name. The sample in question was CD8+ T cells from peripheral blood mononuclear cells, obtained in the second trimester of pregnancy. This TCR derives from a female donor with multiple sclerosis, enrolled in a pregnancy study. The nucleotides read TGTGCCAGCAGTTTCCCGCGGGGCACTGAAGCTTTCTTT. It codes for CASSFPRGTEAFF.